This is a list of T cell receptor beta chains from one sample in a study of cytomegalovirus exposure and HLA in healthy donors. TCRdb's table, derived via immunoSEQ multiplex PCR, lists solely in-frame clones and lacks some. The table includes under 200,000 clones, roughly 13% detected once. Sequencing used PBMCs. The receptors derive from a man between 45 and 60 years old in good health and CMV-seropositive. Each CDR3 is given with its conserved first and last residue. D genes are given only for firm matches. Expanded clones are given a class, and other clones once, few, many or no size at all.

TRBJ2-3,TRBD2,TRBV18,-,CASSPRTSGGGTDTQYF,TGTGCCAGCTCACCGAGGACTAGCGGGGGCGGGACAGATACGCAGTATTTT
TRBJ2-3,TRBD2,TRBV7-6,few,CASSFGPTRGGDTQYF,TGTGCCAGCAGCTTTGGGCCCACGCGGGGGGGGGATACGCAGTATTTT
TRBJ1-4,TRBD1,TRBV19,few,CASRKGASEKLFF,TGTGCCAGTAGGAAGGGGGCGAGTGAAAAACTGTTTTTT
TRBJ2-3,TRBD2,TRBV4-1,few,CASSISGGSSTDTQYF,TGCGCCAGCAGCATTAGCGGCGGGAGTAGCACAGATACGCAGTATTTT
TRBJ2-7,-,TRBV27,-,CASSLWGQNYEQYF,TGTGCCAGCAGCCTATGGGGACAAAACTACGAGCAGTACTTC
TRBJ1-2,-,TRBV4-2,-,CASSQDFLGVGGNGYTF,TGTGCCAGCAGCCAAGATTTTTTGGGGGTTGGGGGGAATGGCTACACCTTC
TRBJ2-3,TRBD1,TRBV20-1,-,CSGDREDTQYF,TGCAGTGGGGACAGGGAAGATACGCAGTATTTT
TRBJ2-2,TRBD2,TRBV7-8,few,CASSQTSGSTGELFF,TGTGCCAGCAGCCAGACTAGCGGGTCCACCGGGGAGCTGTTTTTT
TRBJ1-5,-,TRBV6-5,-,CASSGGNSNQPQHF,TGTGCCAGCAGTGGGGGGAATAGCAATCAGCCCCAGCATTTT
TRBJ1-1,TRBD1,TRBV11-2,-,CASSFGQGWFTEAFF,TGTGCCAGCAGTTTCGGACAGGGCTGGTTCACTGAAGCTTTCTTT
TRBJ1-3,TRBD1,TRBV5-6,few,CASSPRTGGYGNTIYF,TGTGCCAGCAGCCCGAGGACAGGGGGCTACGGAAACACCATATATTTT
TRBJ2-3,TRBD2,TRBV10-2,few,CASSSRTSGGDTQYF,TGCGCCAGCAGTTCTCGGACTAGCGGGGGTGATACGCAGTATTTT
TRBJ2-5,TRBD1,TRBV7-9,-,CASSVGQGPGETQYF,TGTGCCAGCAGCGTGGGACAGGGGCCGGGGGAGACCCAGTACTTC
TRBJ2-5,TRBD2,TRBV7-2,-,CASSFGAAGGATQYF,TGTGCCAGCAGCTTCGGTGCAGCGGGGGGCGCTACCCAGTACTTC
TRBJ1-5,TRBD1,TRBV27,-,CASSVGQGQPQHF,TGTGCCAGCAGTGTAGGACAGGGACAGCCCCAGCATTTT
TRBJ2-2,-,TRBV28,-,CASSLIQNTGELFF,TGTGCCAGCAGTTTAATTCAGAACACCGGGGAGCTGTTTTTT
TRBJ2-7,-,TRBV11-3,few,CASSPGALGISYEQYF,TGTGCCAGCAGCCCAGGGGCATTGGGGATTTCCTACGAGCAGTACTTC
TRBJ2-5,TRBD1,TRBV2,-,CASSRDRGQETQYF,TGTGCCAGCAGCCGTGACAGGGGGCAAGAGACCCAGTACTTC
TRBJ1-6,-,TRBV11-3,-,CASSSGGTRAYNSPLHF,TGTGCCAGCAGCTCCGGGGGGACTCGAGCCTATAATTCACCCCTCCACTTT
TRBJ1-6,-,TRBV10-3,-,CAISDHGGNNSPLHF,TGTGCCATCAGTGACCACGGCGGGAATAATTCACCCCTCCACTTT
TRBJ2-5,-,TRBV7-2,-,CASSLGWAVETQYF,TGTGCCAGCAGCTTAGGGTGGGCTGTAGAGACCCAGTACTTC
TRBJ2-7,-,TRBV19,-,CASSIAQGEQYF,TGTGCCAGTAGTATAGCCCAGGGAGAGCAGTACTTC
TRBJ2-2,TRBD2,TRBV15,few,CATSRDPASGDAGELFF,TGTGCCACCAGCAGAGATCCGGCTAGCGGGGACGCCGGGGAGCTGTTTTTT
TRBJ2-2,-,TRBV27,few,CASQRGNTGELFF,TGTGCCAGCCAACGGGGTAACACCGGGGAGCTGTTTTTT
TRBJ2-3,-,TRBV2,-,CASSEGRKTDTQYF,TGTGCCAGCAGTGAAGGCAGAAAGACAGATACGCAGTATTTT
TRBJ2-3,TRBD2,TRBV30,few,CAWASGDTQYF,TGTGCCTGGGCTAGCGGTGATACGCAGTATTTT
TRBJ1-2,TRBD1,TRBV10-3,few,CAISEGQGRNYGYTF,TGTGCCATCAGTGAGGGACAGGGGAGGAACTATGGCTACACCTTC
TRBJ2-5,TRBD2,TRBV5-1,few,CASSSGPRTSGSQETQYF,TGCGCCAGCAGCTCGGGGCCCCGGACTAGCGGGTCCCAAGAGACCCAGTACTTC
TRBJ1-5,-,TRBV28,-,CASSPHRVSQPQHF,TGTGCCAGCAGTCCCCACAGGGTAAGTCAGCCCCAGCATTTT
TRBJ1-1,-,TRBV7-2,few,CASSFRPELEAFF,TGTGCCAGCAGCTTCAGGCCGGAACTGGAAGCTTTCTTT
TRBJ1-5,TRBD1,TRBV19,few,CASSIARRGHQPQHF,TGTGCCAGTAGTATAGCCCGTAGGGGGCATCAGCCCCAGCATTTT
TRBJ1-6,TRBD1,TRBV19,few,CASSFRDREFSPLHF,TGTGCCAGTAGTTTCCGGGACAGGGAATTTTCACCCCTCCACTTT
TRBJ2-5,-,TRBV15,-,CATSSQTGIQETQYF,TGTGCCACCAGCAGCCAGACAGGCATCCAAGAGACCCAGTACTTC
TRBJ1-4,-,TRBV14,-,CASSPPGTTNEKLFF,TGTGCCAGCAGCCCACCGGGGACAACTAATGAAAAACTGTTTTTT
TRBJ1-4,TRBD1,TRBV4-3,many,CASSQGTGEEKLFF,TGCGCCAGCAGCCAGGGGACAGGGGAGGAAAAACTGTTTTTT
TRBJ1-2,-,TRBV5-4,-,CASSSAEDSFISGYTF,TGTGCCAGCAGCTCGGCGGAAGACAGCTTTATCTCTGGCTACACCTTC
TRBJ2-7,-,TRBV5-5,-,CASSPGHSYEQYF,TGTGCCAGCAGCCCGGGACACTCATACGAGCAGTACTTC
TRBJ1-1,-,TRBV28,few,CASSLLGARTEAFF,TGTGCCAGCAGTTTATTGGGGGCGCGGACTGAAGCTTTCTTT
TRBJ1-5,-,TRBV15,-,CATSRGGSNQPQHF,TGTGCCACCAGCCGGGGGGGTAGCAATCAGCCCCAGCATTTT
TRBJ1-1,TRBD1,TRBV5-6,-,CASSPGTGQRNTEAFF,TGTGCCAGCAGCCCAGGGACAGGGCAAAGGAACACTGAAGCTTTCTTT
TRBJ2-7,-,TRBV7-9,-,CASSLISRDNEQYF,TGTGCCAGCAGCTTAATCTCGAGAGACAACGAGCAGTACTTC
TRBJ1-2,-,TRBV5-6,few,CASSLPPPTPRVGYTF,TGTGCCAGCAGCTTGCCCCCGCCCACCCCTAGAGTTGGCTACACCTTC
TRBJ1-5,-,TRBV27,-,CASSLGRGGKQPQHF,TGTGCCAGCAGTCTAGGGAGGGGTGGTAAACAGCCCCAGCATTTT
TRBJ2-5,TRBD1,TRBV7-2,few,CASSSGTAGETQYF,TGTGCCAGCAGCTCCGGGACAGCCGGGGAGACCCAGTACTTC
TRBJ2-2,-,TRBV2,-,CASKMGGAGTGELFF,TGTGCCAGCAAAATGGGGGGGGCGGGCACCGGGGAGCTGTTTTTT
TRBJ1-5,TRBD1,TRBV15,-,CATSGGQVYSNQPQHF,TGTGCCACCAGCGGGGGACAGGTTTATAGCAATCAGCCCCAGCATTTT
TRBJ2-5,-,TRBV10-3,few,CAISESGGGQVETQYF,TGTGCCATCAGTGAGTCGGGCGGGGGCCAGGTGGAGACCCAGTACTTC
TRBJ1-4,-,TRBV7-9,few,CASSAGGREPEKLFF,TGTGCCAGCAGCGCCGGAGGGAGGGAGCCTGAAAAACTGTTTTTT
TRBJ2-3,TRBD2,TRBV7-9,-,CASSDRLAGSTDTQYF,TGTGCCAGCAGCGACCGACTAGCGGGGAGCACAGATACGCAGTATTTT
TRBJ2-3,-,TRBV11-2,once,CASSVGLGADTQYF,TGTGCCAGCAGCGTGGGACTGGGGGCAGATACGCAGTATTTT
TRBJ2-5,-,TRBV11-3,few,CASSLGQTRETQYF,TGTGCCAGCAGCTTAGGTCAGACTAGGGAGACCCAGTACTTC
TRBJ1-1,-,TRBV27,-,CASSYDPFSTGEAFF,TGTGCCAGCAGTTACGACCCTTTCTCGACGGGTGAAGCTTTCTTT
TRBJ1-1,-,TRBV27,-,CASSLRGMNTEAFF,TGTGCCAGCAGTTTAAGAGGGATGAACACTGAAGCTTTCTTT
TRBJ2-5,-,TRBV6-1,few,CASSLVELQETQYF,TGTGCCAGCAGTCTAGTGGAATTACAAGAGACCCAGTACTTC